The TCR beta chain under discussion was sequenced for a study of blood T cells in healthy people across ages. Whole-study results and caveats: More naive CD4+ cells and higher diversity marked long-lived donors relative to aged donors.

The amount of total RNA extracted per sample was at least 5 micrograms. This clonotype showed up just a few times. The antigen remains undetermined. A clone one base away is much larger, so this may be a read error. Through a sample-barcoded 5' primer and a J-beta primer mix, a second PCR was run for 7 to 11 cycles. A single record per CDR3 protein comes from TCRdb applying MiXCR to the 5' RACE reads. The table shows hundreds of thousands of distinct CDR3 sequences, with around 31% occurring only once. J was trimmed by 11 bases and V by 3 bases; bases with no gene match: 14. This CDR3 comprises 15 residues. In germline, CDR1 is SGHRS, CDR2 YFSETQ.

What was sequenced was blood. The gene calls are TRBV5-1 and TRBJ2-5; 9 bases match TRBD1. The receptor comes from a woman of 80 years or more in good health. The CDR3 DNA reads as TGCGCCAGCAGCTCCAGACAGGGGGGCGCGGGGGAGCAGTACTTC. Translation: CASSSRQGGAGEQYF.